These 14 T cell receptor beta chains share one sample of origin, sequenced in a study of T cell responses to AZD1222 COVID-19 vaccine. Repertoires were generated with immunoSEQ multiplex PCR, while TCRdb's copy carries only in-frame clones and drops some. The table has approximately 90,000 clones, 70% to 90% seen once. Sequenced here: peripheral blood, sampled 28 days after the second AZD1222 dose. The source is an adult who received the AZD1222 COVID-19 vaccine.

This clone appeared once. The genes are TRBV2 and TRBJ2-3, with 12 bases that match TRBD1. Germline CDR1 and CDR2: SNHLY and FYNNEI. The CDR3 sequence is 17 residues long. V lost 5 bases, J lost 2 bases, and 8 bases stayed unmatched. CDR3 protein: CASSKGTGGRVTDTQYF. DNA of the CDR3: TGTGCCAGCAGTAAAGGGACAGGGGGCCGAGTCACAGATACGCAGTATTTT.

The chain couples TRBV5-4 to TRBJ1-1; D is unclear. This CDR3 spans 15 amino acids. Between the trimmed V and J ends, which lost 2 bases and 2 bases, there was a span of 13 bases. Germline-derived CDR1 and CDR2 are SGHNT and YYREEE (reference sequence). In nucleotides, the CDR3 is TGTGCCAGCAGCTTTTTAGGCGCTATTAACACTGAAGCTTTCTTT. This codes for CASSFLGAINTEAFF.

The chain combines TRBV4-3 with TRBJ1-2, with TRBD1 identical over 9 bases. V shed 0 bases and J 3 bases; nucleotides not matched to a gene: 11. Germline CDR1 is LGHNA and CDR2 is YSLEER. The CDR3 contains 18 residues. CDR3 bases: TGCGCCAGCAGCCAAGATGTAACAGGGGGCTTCAACTACTATGGCTACACCTTC. This gives the protein CASSQDVTGGFNYYGYTF.

V usage is TRBV27 and J usage is TRBJ1-3; D unclear. V lost 8 bases and J 4 bases, leaving 9 bases between the germline ends. Germline CDR1 and CDR2: MNHEY and SMNVEV (reference sequence). The CDR3 runs to 12 residues. The CDR3 DNA reads as TGTGCCAGCGGCAAGGCCGGAAACACCATATATTTT. It encodes CASGKAGNTIYF.

The chain recombines TRBV7-3 with TRBJ1-3; no firm D call. CDR3 length: 14 residues. The germline V gene encodes CDR1 SGHTA and CDR2 FQGTGA. Trimming stripped 1 base from V and 9 bases from J, with 13 bases between. The CDR3 loop reads CASSLIPGSGTIYF. The CDR3 coding sequence is TGTGCCAGCAGCTTAATTCCCGGGTCTGGCACCATATATTTT.

The CDR3 DNA sequence: TGTGCCTCTCGGGGGGGAAAACGGGGCACCGGGGAGCTGTTTTTT. The encoded protein is CASRGGKRGTGELFF. The chain links TRBV28 to TRBJ2-2, with TRBD2 identical over 8 bases. The CDR3 length is 15 residues. With V trimmed by 11 bases and J by 4 bases, 12 bases remained unmatched. CDR1 and CDR2 (germline): MDHEN, SYDVKM.

This chain uses TRBV28 with TRBJ1-2; D is undetermined. Germline lookup yields CDR1 MDHEN and CDR2 SYDVKM. The CDR3 runs to 17 residues. Trimming stripped 3 bases from V and 0 bases from J, with 17 bases between. The CDR3 loop reads CASSFPSEAATNYGYTF. As DNA, the CDR3 is TGTGCCAGCAGTTTCCCGTCTGAGGCAGCGACTAACTATGGCTACACCTTC.

The chain combines TRBV11-2 with TRBJ1-6, with D hard to call. The CDR3 is 12 amino acids. Germline V lookup: CDR1 SGHAT, CDR2 FQNNGV. Trimming shortened V by 1 base and J by 13 bases, and 8 bases separated the two germline ends. Written as DNA, the CDR3 is TGTGCCAGCAGCTTAGCCCCCCAGCCCCTCCACTTT. Its protein product is CASSLAPQPLHF.

The CDR3 DNA follows: TGTGCCACTACGACCGGGACCCCCTATGGCTACACCTTC. Amino acids: CATTTGTPYGYTF. This chain connects TRBV19 to TRBJ1-2, with D possibly matching TRBD1 (5 bases). Germline-derived CDR1 and CDR2 are LNHDA and SQIVND (reference sequence). This CDR3 has 13 residues. Trimming took 10 bases from V and 4 from J, leaving 16 bases between them.

V is TRBV7-2 and J is TRBJ1-5, with D perhaps matching TRBD1 (6 bases). Germline loops: CDR1 SGHTA, CDR2 FQGNSA. Trimming took off 5 bases at V and 2 bases at J, with 13 bases between the two ends. The CDR3 is made up of 15 amino acids. The CDR3 bases are TGTGCCAGCAGCCTTCCAGGGGTGGGCAATCAGCCCCAGCATTTT. Its protein is CASSLPGVGNQPQHF.

CDR3 amino acids: CASSQLGLTNQPQHF. The CDR3 DNA reads as TGTGCCAGCAGCCAGCTGGGACTAACTAATCAGCCCCAGCATTTT. The chain combines TRBV16 with TRBJ1-5, with D possibly matching TRBD1 (5 bases). Germline CDR1 is KGHSY and CDR2 is FQNENV. This CDR3 spans 15 amino acids. With 3 bases removed from V and 4 bases from J, the gap between germline ends came to 13 bases.

The V and J genes are TRBV12-3 or TRBV12-4 and TRBJ1-2, with TRBD1 identical over 7 bases. CDR3 size: 13 residues. Unmatched junction bases numbered 4, after V lost 5 bases and J lost 4 bases. The CDR3 loop is CASSRQGFYGYTF. DNA of the CDR3: TGTGCCAGCAGTAGACAGGGCTTCTATGGCTACACCTTC.

J is TRBJ2-5 and V is TRBV5-1; D might be TRBD1 or TRBD2, each matching 6 bases. The V end lost 2 bases, the J end lost 4 bases, and 12 bases lay between the germline ends. This CDR3 is built from 14 residues. Germline V gene lookup returns CDR1 SGHRS and CDR2 YFSETQ. This CDR3 is CASSFGGQRETQYF. Here the CDR3 DNA reads TGCGCCAGCAGCTTTGGGGGGCAACGAGAGACCCAGTACTTC. The variable domain in full, completed from reference TRBV5-1 and TRBJ2-5, reads KAGVTQTPRYLIKTRGQQVTLSCSPISGHRSVSWYQQTPGQGLQFLFEYFSETQRNKGNFPGRFSGRQFSNSRSEMNVSTLELGDSALYLCASSFGGQRETQYFGPGTRLLVL.

The chain carries TRBV10-3 and TRBJ1-1; the D gene is possibly TRBD1 (5 bases). The CDR3 spans 15 residues. The germline V gene encodes CDR1 ENHRY and CDR2 SYGVKD. V dropped 6 bases and J dropped 5 bases, with 19 bases sitting between them. The CDR3, as DNA: TGTGCCATCAGCAGCCTTGGGGGGACGGATACTGAAGCTTTCTTT. As protein: CAISSLGGTDTEAFF.